This T cell receptor beta chain was observed in a study of beta chain features in type 1 diabetes. Overall study results and limits: When Type 1 diabetes patients were examined, their TCRB CDR3s proved moderately but significantly shorter in all four CD4+ subsets.

Reverse transcription of all isolated RNA meant that expressed TCRB transcripts were sequenced. TCRdb's table, derived via immunoSEQ multiplex PCR, lists solely in-frame clones and lacks some. This sample yields 900,000 or so clones, of which under 20% are seen a single time; around 0.02% belongs to the top ten. The CDR3 contains 14 residues. J gave up 5 bases and V 2 bases, and 6 bases lay outside the gene matches. CDR1 and CDR2 (germline): KGHSH, LQKENI. Of note for this clone: What it recognizes is unknown.

The rearrangement uses TRBV18 and TRBJ2-7; TRBD1 matches 7 bases. This sequence originates from a woman under 30 in good health. Sequencing used naive CD4+ T cells from blood. The chain's CDR3 is CASSPGLDRNEQYF. In DNA, the CDR3 is TGTGCCAGCTCACCAGGTCTGGACAGGAACGAGCAGTACTTC.